Shown below are 27 T cell receptor beta chains from a single sample sequenced in a study of T cells in Graves' hyperthyroidism and ophthalmopathy. Amplification yielded TCR beta CDR3 regions, with RNA transcripts as the source. TCR CDR3 underwent first-round RT-PCR with the HTBI primer set. TCRdb re-analysed the multiplex PCR reads in MiXCR, keeping a single row per CDR3 protein. The sample holds about 350,000 distinct CDR3 sequences, roughly 15% seen once. Sequencing input: blood. These receptors all come from a woman aged 60 to 75 with Graves' ophthalmopathy.

This clonotype was found many times. The chain links TRBV7-2 to TRBJ2-7, with D tentatively TRBD1 (6 bases). The CDR3 sequence is 16 residues long. Germline-derived CDR1 and CDR2 are SGHTA and FQGNSA. Trimming removed 2 bases from V and 2 bases from J, with 16 bases in between. The CDR3 loop is CASSLPSDRQTYEQYF. For the CDR3, the DNA is TGTGCCAGCAGCTTACCAAGTGACAGGCAGACCTACGAGCAGTACTTC.

This clonotype was detected only a few times. CDR3 residues: CASSFGLGGYTF. The CDR3 region has the DNA TGTGCCAGCAGTTTTGGACTGGGGGGCTACACCTTC. The rearrangement joins TRBV28 to TRBJ1-2; D is undetermined. Trimming removed 3 bases at V and 8 bases at J, with 10 bases between. The CDR3 is made up of 12 amino acids. Germline V gene lookup returns CDR1 MDHEN and CDR2 SYDVKM.

In this sample, this clonotype turned up many times. The CDR3 DNA sequence: TGTGCCAGCAGTTTGGTGGGAGGGGTCTATGGCTACACCTTC. Protein: CASSLVGGVYGYTF. J is TRBJ1-2 and V is TRBV28, with D possibly matching TRBD1 (5 bases). Germline V gene lookup returns CDR1 MDHEN and CDR2 SYDVKM. The CDR3 is 14 amino acids. The germline V and J ends were trimmed by 3 bases and 4 bases, with 12 bases remaining between them.

This clonotype was counted ten times or more. The genes are TRBV2 and TRBJ2-5; a possible D gene is TRBD1 (5 bases). Trimming removed 6 bases at V and 3 bases at J, with 17 bases between. Germline-derived CDR1 and CDR2 are SNHLY and FYNNEI. The CDR3 extends over 15 amino acids. The CDR3 nucleotides are TGTGCCAGCAGGGCCTTCCTGGACAAAGAAGAGACCCAGTACTTC. Its translation: CASRAFLDKEETQYF.

This clonotype appeared a few times. The CDR3 nucleotides are TGTGCCACCAGCAGAGGTCCTGGGGGCTCCTACGAGCAGTACTTC. Translated: CATSRGPGGSYEQYF. V gene TRBV15 combines with J gene TRBJ2-7; D possibly matches TRBD1 or TRBD2 (5 bases each). Germline V gene lookup returns CDR1 LNHNV and CDR2 YYDKDF (reference sequence). Trimming removed 1 base at V and 0 bases at J, with 10 bases between. The length of the CDR3 is 15 residues.

This clonotype was seen only a few times. This chain connects TRBV3-1 to TRBJ1-2; TRBD1 matches at 8 bases. Trimming took 5 bases from V and 3 from J; bases not matched to a gene: 5. There are 14 residues in the CDR3. Germline V gene lookup returns CDR1 LGHDT and CDR2 YNNKEL (reference sequence). Here the CDR3 reads CASSTLQGDYGYTF. The CDR3 nucleotides are TGTGCCAGCAGCACCCTACAGGGGGACTATGGCTACACCTTC.

This rearrangement joins TRBV5-1 to TRBJ2-3; D is unresolved. The CDR3 covers 12 residues. With 2 bases removed from V and 5 bases from J, the gap between germline ends came to 6 bases. Per the germline V gene, CDR1 is SGHRS and CDR2 is YFSETQ. DNA of the CDR3: TGCGCCAGCAGCTTTACGGGAGATACGCAGTATTTT. Residues: CASSFTGDTQYF. Variable domain in full (rest from reference TRBV5-1 and TRBJ2-3): KAGVTQTPRYLIKTRGQQVTLSCSPISGHRSVSWYQQTPGQGLQFLFEYFSETQRNKGNFPGRFSGRQFSNSRSEMNVSTLELGDSALYLCASSFTGDTQYFGPGTRLTVL.

The gene calls are TRBV7-2 and TRBJ1-1, with no clear D. Per germline, CDR1 SGHTA and CDR2 FQGNSA. Deletions cut 5 bases from V and 2 bases from J, with 12 bases between. The CDR3 sequence is 14 residues long. CDR3 sequence: CASSPNQINTEAFF. In DNA form, the CDR3 reads TGTGCCAGCAGCCCCAATCAGATTAACACTGAAGCTTTCTTT. The full variable domain, in which reference TRBV7-2 and TRBJ1-1 provide the parts outside the CDR3, is GAGVSQSPSNKVTEKGKDVELRCDPISGHTALYWYRQSLGQGLEFLIYFQGNSAPDKSGLPSDRFSAERTGGSVSTLTIQRTQQEDSAVYLCASSPNQINTEAFFGQGTRLTVV.

This clonotype was observed many times. The chain is built from TRBV5-1 and TRBJ2-2, with D unresolved. CDR3 length: 15 amino acids. Germline V lookup: CDR1 SGHRS, CDR2 YFSETQ. V was shortened by 3 bases and J by 6 bases, with 15 bases between the two germline ends. The CDR3 here is CASSWPTEVAGELFF. The CDR3 coding sequence is TGCGCCAGCAGCTGGCCTACAGAGGTGGCCGGGGAGCTGTTTTTT.

This clonotype was seen only a few times. A much larger clone sits a single nucleotide away, making a read error possible. The gene calls are TRBV20-1 and TRBJ1-2; 8 bases are shared with TRBD1. CDR1 and CDR2 (germline): DFQATT, SNEGSKA (reference sequence). This CDR3 is built from 13 residues. The trim removed 6 bases at V and 6 bases at J, leaving 9 bases unmatched. In nucleotides, the CDR3 is TGCAGTGCACCGGACAGGGCAGTCGATGGCTACACCTTC. It specifies CSAPDRAVDGYTF.

The sample holds many counts of this clonotype. The J gene is TRBJ2-2, the V gene TRBV2; 15 positions agree with TRBD2. Germline CDR1 reads SNHLY; CDR2 reads FYNNEI. The CDR3 runs 16 residues. Losses at the gene ends were 7 bases for V and 5 bases for J; bases not matched to a gene: 5. The CDR3 DNA reads TGTGCCAGCACCAAAGGACTAGCGGGAGGGACCGGGGAGCTGTTTTTT. This codes for CASTKGLAGGTGELFF.

This clonotype was observed a few times. This could be a read error, since a much larger clone is one nucleotide away. The rearrangement links TRBV7-2 to TRBJ2-1, with no clear D. The germline V gene has CDR1 SGHTA and CDR2 FQGNSA. CDR3 length equals 15 residues. CDR3 region: CASGLSPHSYNEQFF. CDR3 coding DNA: TGTGCCAGCGGCTTATCTCCTCACTCCTACAATGAGCAGTTCTTC.

At least ten counts were recorded for this clonotype. The chain is built from TRBV5-1 and TRBJ2-3, with TRBD2 as a possible D gene (6 bases). The CDR3 is made up of 15 amino acids. V was trimmed by 5 bases and J by 1 base, leaving 14 bases between them. CDR1 and CDR2 from the germline V gene are SGHRS and YFSETQ. The CDR3 nucleotides are TGCGCCAGCAGGTACCAGTCTAGCGGCACAGATACGCAGTATTTT. Translated: CASRYQSSGTDTQYF.

The chain uses TRBV28 and TRBJ2-1; 9 nucleotides agree with TRBD1. V shed 5 bases, J shed 3 bases, and the junction held 5 bases outside the gene matches. The CDR3 totals 15 residues. Germline V gene sequence: CDR1 MDHEN, CDR2 SYDVKM. CDR3 in DNA: TGTGCCAGCAGTCCGCCGACAGGGGGCTACAATGAGCAGTTCTTC. Amino acid sequence: CASSPPTGGYNEQFF. Together with reference TRBV28 and TRBJ2-1, the CDR3 gives the full variable domain: DVKVTQSSRYLVKRTGEKVFLECVQDMDHENMFWYRQDPGLGLRLIYFSYDVKMKEKGDIPEGYSVSREKKERFSLILESASTNQTSMYLCASSPPTGGYNEQFFGPGTRLTVL.

This clonotype was observed at least ten times. The chain has TRBV2 and TRBJ1-2; no clear D gene. The CDR3 runs to 12 residues. The germline V gene has CDR1 SNHLY and CDR2 FYNNEI. Trimming cost V 7 bases and J 1 base, with 7 bases left between them. The chain's CDR3 is CASTVVNYGYTF. The DNA of the CDR3 is TGTGCCAGCACGGTAGTTAACTATGGCTACACCTTC.

About this clonotype: Germline and junction disagree at one end, which may indicate a read error. The chain employs TRBV19 and TRBJ1-5; no reliable D call. The CDR3 has 12 amino acids. The germline gives CDR1 LNHDA, CDR2 SQIVND (reference sequence). The chain's CDR3 is CASSKSSQPQHF. CDR3 in DNA: TGTGCCAGTAGTAAGAGCAGTCAGCCCCAGCATTTT.

This clonotype was observed at least ten times. This rearrangement joins TRBV5-1 to TRBJ2-1, with 15 bases fitting TRBD2. The CDR3 loop spans 18 amino acids. Germline CDR1 SGHRS, CDR2 YFSETQ. J was trimmed by 3 bases and V by 4 bases; bases with no gene match: 8. CDR3 nucleotides: TGCGCCAGCAGCGGAGCCGGGACTAGCGGGAGGTACTACAATGAGCAGTTCTTC. Translating gives CASSGAGTSGRYYNEQFF.

Details on this clonotype: A much larger clonotype is one base distant, so this may be a read error. V is TRBV18 and J is TRBJ2-1, with 7 nucleotides matching TRBD1. CDR3 length equals 16 residues. Germline CDR1 KGHSH, CDR2 LQKENI. Trimming removed 3 bases from V and 2 bases from J; junction bases left unmatched: 7. The CDR3 region has the DNA TGTGCCAGCTCACCGCCCCAGACAGGGCCCTACAATGAGCAGTTCTTC. It yields the protein CASSPPQTGPYNEQFF.

At least ten counts were recorded for this clonotype. This chain links TRBV27 with TRBJ2-3; D gene unclear. CDR1 and CDR2 from the germline V gene are MNHEY and SMNVEV (reference sequence). Trimming shortened V by 6 bases and J by 5 bases, and 6 bases separated the two germline ends. The CDR3 sequence is 11 residues long. The CDR3 DNA follows: TGTGCCAGCAGAAGAGGAGATACGCAGTATTTT. This sequence encodes CASRRGDTQYF.

The chain couples TRBV7-2 to TRBJ2-3; D remains unclear. V lost 6 bases and J 3 bases, leaving 16 bases between the germline ends. The CDR3 extends over 15 amino acids. Germline CDR1 and CDR2: SGHTA and FQGNSA. The DNA of the CDR3 is TGTGCCAGCAGAAAAGACCCCACTCCGACAGATACGCAGTATTTT. Amino acids: CASRKDPTPTDTQYF. Full variable domain (missing parts from reference TRBV7-2 and TRBJ2-3): GAGVSQSPSNKVTEKGKDVELRCDPISGHTALYWYRQSLGQGLEFLIYFQGNSAPDKSGLPSDRFSAERTGGSVSTLTIQRTQQEDSAVYLCASRKDPTPTDTQYFGPGTRLTVL.

This chain joins TRBV6-1 and TRBJ1-1, with D possibly matching TRBD1 (5 bases). The CDR3 extends over 14 amino acids. V was clipped by 6 bases and J by 5 bases, with 16 bases between them. Germline V gives CDR1 MNHNS, CDR2 SASEGT. The CDR3 DNA sequence: TGTGCCAGCAGGCCCACGGGGGGTCGGACTGAAGCTTTCTTT. This encodes CASRPTGGRTEAFF.

CDR3 sequence reads: CASSLGQDSYNEQFF. The CDR3 bases are TGCGCCAGCAGCCTCGGACAGGATTCCTACAATGAGCAGTTCTTC. The genes are TRBV4-1 and TRBJ2-1; TRBD1 aligns across 7 bases. From germline, CDR1 is MGHRA and CDR2 YSYEKL. The junction had 4 bases not matched to a gene; V was cut back by 4 bases and J by 1 base. CDR3 size: 15 residues.

This clonotype was counted a few times. The V gene is TRBV27, the J gene TRBJ1-5; D not resolved. The CDR3 contains 14 residues. Trimming took 6 bases from V and 2 from J, leaving 11 bases between them. Germline CDR1 and CDR2: MNHEY and SMNVEV (reference sequence). The CDR3 spells CASRHRGGNQPQHF. The CDR3 DNA reads TGTGCCAGCAGACACCGCGGAGGCAATCAGCCCCAGCATTTT.

This clonotype was recorded at least ten times. This chain uses TRBV7-6 with TRBJ2-7; D is perhaps TRBD1 or TRBD2 (5 bases each). Germline CDR1 reads SGHVS; CDR2 reads FNYEAQ. Trimming left V 1 base short and J 5 bases short, with 6 bases between. The CDR3 runs 12 residues. Here the CDR3 DNA reads TGTGCCAGCAGCTTAGGGGACGACGAGCAGTACTTC. Translating it yields CASSLGDDEQYF.

This chain uses TRBV2 with TRBJ1-5; D ambiguous. The V and J ends lost 4 bases and 1 base respectively, with 8 bases between them. The CDR3 is 14 residues long. Looked up from germline, CDR1 is SNHLY and CDR2 is FYNNEI. The CDR3 nucleotides read TGTGCCAGCAGTGTTCTCCGGAGCAATCAGCCCCAGCATTTT. It specifies CASSVLRSNQPQHF.

This clonotype was recorded many times. The chain uses TRBV11-2 and TRBJ1-1; D call uncertain. Trimming took 5 bases from V and 0 from J, leaving 7 bases between them. This CDR3 is 13 amino acids long. Germline loops: CDR1 SGHAT, CDR2 FQNNGV. The CDR3 loop is CASSRPMNTEAFF. The CDR3 DNA is TGTGCCAGCAGCCGGCCAATGAACACTGAAGCTTTCTTT.

Only a few counts were recorded for this clonotype. This chain joins TRBV5-1 and TRBJ2-1, with 12 bases identical to TRBD2. Germline loops: CDR1 SGHRS, CDR2 YFSETQ. This CDR3 region has 18 residues. V shed 4 bases, J shed 3 bases, and the junction held 11 bases outside the gene matches. CDR3 DNA: TGCGCCAGCAGCCCGTTGGGTCTAGCGGGAGGGTTCTACAATGAGCAGTTCTTC. Translation: CASSPLGLAGGFYNEQFF.